This T cell receptor (beta chain) was observed in a study of T cell responses to AZD1222 COVID-19 vaccine listed by TCRdb under 2021. Broadly, across the study: AZD1222 recipients given second doses at about 4 weeks or at about 12 weeks were pooled, since spike-specific TCR depth and breadth were not found to differ between the two schedules. A total of around 240 trial participants underwent TCR sequencing, of whom about 210 received two doses of AZD1222 and about 25 received two doses of the MenACWY control vaccine. Trial participants were enrolled by age into subgroups of 18-55, 56-69 and 70-plus years, and around 150, 28 and 57 TCR-sequenced participants, respectively, were included in these subgroups.

From the germline V gene, CDR1 is MDHEN and CDR2 is SYDVKM. From its cysteine to its phenylalanine, the CDR3 spans 14 amino acids. Just CDR3 DNA is preserved here, 42 bases in frame from base 1. Here V drops 4 bases and J drops 7 bases, and the junction holds 4 bases not matched to any gene. Reading the label with the study, this specimen's time point is: baseline before first vaccination. The vaccinee samples were drawn from two UK trials, COV001 and COV002, one of which was a single-blind randomized controlled phase 2/3 trial testing AZD1222 (ChAdOx1 nCoV-19) in healthy adults. Trial participant PBMC samples were collected at day 0 and day 28 after the second dose for TCRbeta chain sequencing. The CDR3 regions of human TCRbeta chains were analyzed by immunosequencing. In the source study's methods: Repertoire TCRs were checked for matches against a reference library of SARS-CoV-2-specific TCRs that had been generated using the MIRA antigen-specificity platform. Breadth meant the fraction of unique TCRs that were SARS-CoV-2-associated, whereas depth meant the fraction of total T cells that were SARS-CoV-2-associated. Each spike-specific TCR was assigned to its reactive spike region and to a CD4 or CD8 class using the MIRA data. Log10-transformed breadth and depth values were compared by one-way ANOVA with Sidak's multiple comparisons tests. TCRdb stores this immuneACCESS table with in-frame sequences only. Part of the clones is absent; in the studies checked, under half of the shortfall reflects unresolved V genes, and no reason is known for the rest. That table furnishes V, J and clone size, whereas the DNA furnished D and trimming. The sample table shows roughly 180,000 clones, and roughly nine tenths are seen once. The biggest ten clones account for under 2.5% of the sample.

Broader findings and caveats from the paper: Because no day 14 peak-response samples were available, repertoires were characterized only after the peak T cell response. After two AZD1222 doses, both the breadth and the depth of spike-specific TCRs were significantly higher than at day 0 and than in MenACWY recipients. Participants were mostly white British, with more females than males. The authors suggested clonal diversity may have been underestimated. The 56-69-year group was small, and its depth increase did not reach significance, likely because of low power. Conclusions about previously exposed vaccinees were limited because only five to seven AZD1222 recipients were SARS-CoV-2 seropositive at baseline. Reportedly, close to half of the unique spike-specific TCRs recognized epitopes lying outside the regions that are mutated in the B.1.351 and B.1.1.7 variants. The vaccine-associated CD4 TCRs covered the entire spike protein, and the dominant responses fell in regions 160-218 and 743-854.

In regard to this clone: The antigen it recognizes is unknown. No qualities accompany the bases; no much larger clone lies one base away.

This clonotype originated in an adult in good health. This chain joins TRBV28 to TRBJ1-6, with 7 bases matching TRBD1. The specimen comprised peripheral blood, sampled on day 0 of AZD1222 vaccination. The encoded CDR3 is CASSSTGENSPLHF. The DNA sequence follows: TGTGCCAGCAGTTCTACAGGGGAAAATTCACCCCTCCACTTT.